This TCR beta chain was found in a study of blood T cell repertoires in COVID-19. Regarding this clone: Other nucleotide sequences from this sample produce the same CDR3.

V lost 1 base and J 1 base, leaving 8 bases between the germline ends. The CDR3 spans 14 residues. Germline V gene sequence: CDR1 SGHRS, CDR2 YFSETQ. Original processing notes: Quantification of nucleated cells was approximated via reference gene primer amplification. TCRdb's copy holds only in-frame clones and misses some; the assay was immunoSEQ multiplex PCR. V and J calls and clone size come straight from that table; D and trimming were deduced from the DNA. The repertoire holds about 180,000 clones, with approximately 87% as singletons. What was sequenced was peripheral blood. The sequence came from a man in his sixties or seventies with active or convalescent COVID-19. The chain links TRBV5-1 to TRBJ1-1, with a weak D call TRBD1 (5 bases). CDR3 region: CASSLTGGNTEAFF. The CDR3 DNA is TGCGCCAGCAGCTTGACGGGGGGGAACACTGAAGCTTTCTTT.